Here is one TCR beta chain with its context. What it binds is unknown. The authors isolated CD4+ T cells after around 11 days of culture. Participants were vaccinated with two doses of either the BNT162b2 or mRNA-1273 vaccine. The study found no prior SARS-CoV-2 infection in the vaccine recipients, who tested negative for nucleocapsid antibodies. Each culture had half its medium swapped for IL-2 medium on days 3 and 7. The V end was cut by 3 bases, the J end by 5 bases, with 9 bases between. The germline V gene encodes CDR1 MNHEY and CDR2 SMNVEV (reference sequence). The CDR3 covers 13 residues. Assay used: immunoSEQ multiplex PCR; TCRdb lists only in-frame clones, some missing. The table records 42,000 or so clones, 72% of them present only once. This record belongs to a study of vaccination effects on CD4 cells after COVID-19. Whole-study context: Pools of viral peptides were used by the ViraFEST assay to expand antigen-specific CD4+ T cells ahead of sequencing. Study observations and caveats: Long after vaccination, the clones induced by infection and by vaccine shrank markedly in size.

The source is a human donor who received a COVID-19 vaccine. The sequenced sample was CD4+ T cells from PBMCs cultured without peptide, obtained after COVID-19 vaccination. The chain uses TRBV27 and TRBJ2-3, with no clear D. CDR3 in amino acids: CASSFPGRDTQYF. The CDR3 DNA is TGTGCCAGCAGTTTCCCCGGACGAGATACGCAGTATTTT.